These T cell receptor beta chains were read from a single sample in a study of blood T cell repertoires in COVID-19. Assay: immunoSEQ multiplex PCR; the TCRdb copy retains only in-frame clones and omits some. The sample records approximately 450,000 clones, roughly nine tenths being singletons. The specimen was PBMCs or T cells enriched from blood (not recorded which). Receptors were obtained from a man aged 30-40 years who had recovered from COVID-19. Each CDR3 is given with its conserved first and last residue. D genes are given only for firm matches. A clone size is listed for some rows: how often the clone was seen (once, few, many), or a class if it is expanded.

>TRBJ2-7|once|NA|TRBV5-1
TGCGCCAGCAGCCTACGGGACTCGCGCCAATACGAGCAGTACTTC
CASSLRDSRQYEQYF
>TRBJ2-5|NA|TRBD1|TRBV7-9
TGTGCCAGCAGCTTTACTCCCGGGACAGGGGATTGGGACCAGTACTTC
CASSFTPGTGDWDQYF
>TRBJ1-3|once|TRBD1|TRBV18
TGTGCCAGCTCAAGAAACATGGACAGGCCTGGAAACACCATATATTTT
CASSRNMDRPGNTIYF
>TRBJ2-3|NA|TRBD2|TRBV5-6
TGTGCCAGCAGTTCACTAGCGAACACAGATACGCAGTATTTT
CASSSLANTDTQYF
>TRBJ1-3|NA|TRBD1|TRBV15
TGTGCCACCAGCAAGACAGGGAAGGGAGATTCTGGAAACACCATATATTTT
CATSKTGKGDSGNTIYF
>TRBJ2-7|few|TRBD1|TRBV19
TGTGCCAGTAGTATCGGGACAGGTCTGGACGAGCAGTACTTC
CASSIGTGLDEQYF
>TRBJ2-7|NA|NA|TRBV2
TGTGCCAGCAAAGGAGGTCTGGAGCAGTACTTC
CASKGGLEQYF
>TRBJ1-6|NA|NA|TRBV27
TGTGCCAGCAGTCGTCCCACAGGGAGTGGGAGTTCACCCCTCCACTTT
CASSRPTGSGSSPLHF
>TRBJ1-6|NA|NA|TRBV27
TGTGCCAGCAAATTCGGGAGCTCACCCCTCCACTTT
CASKFGSSPLHF
>TRBJ1-4|NA|NA|TRBV7-6
TGTGCCAGCAGCGGAGGGACGGACTTCTCAACTAATGAAAAACTGTTTTTT
CASSGGTDFSTNEKLFF
>TRBJ1-4|few|TRBD1|TRBV5-6
TGTGCCAGCAGCTTCCAGGGGGCGGCTGAAAAACTGTTTTTT
CASSFQGAAEKLFF
>TRBJ2-1|NA|NA|TRBV11-3
TGTGCCACCGAACCCGGGACTTCAGGTGAGCAGTTCTTC
CATEPGTSGEQFF
>TRBJ2-7|NA|TRBD2|TRBV9
TGTGCCAGCAGCGTAGAGGGACTAGCGGAGGGGGAGCAGTACTTC
CASSVEGLAEGEQYF
>TRBJ1-2|NA|TRBD1|TRBV6-5
TGTGCCAGCAGAGGGGGCCCGACCGTGGGCTATGGCTACACCTTC
CASRGGPTVGYGYTF
>TRBJ2-1|NA|TRBD1|TRBV10-3
TGTGCCATCTCCGGGACAGGGGGTAGGAATGAGCAGTTCTTC
CAISGTGGRNEQFF
>TRBJ2-7|NA|NA|TRBV27
TGTGCCAGCAGTATTCGTACGCCGGGAGCCTACGAGCAGTACTTC
CASSIRTPGAYEQYF
>TRBJ2-3|NA|TRBD1|TRBV12-5
TGTGCTAGTGGTTTGGGGACAGGGGGCACAGATACGCAGTATTTT
CASGLGTGGTDTQYF
>TRBJ1-1|NA|TRBD1|TRBV5-1
TGCGCCAGCAGCTATACAGGGGCGGGAACTGAAGCTTTCTTT
CASSYTGAGTEAFF
>TRBJ1-3|NA|NA|TRBV28
TGTGCCAGCAGACTGGGGCTGATTGCCTCTGGAAACACCATATATTTT
CASRLGLIASGNTIYF
>TRBJ1-5|few|NA|TRBV3-1/TRBV3-2
TGTGCCAGCAGCCAAGATTCAGGGCCCGGCCAGCCCCAGCATTTT
CASSQDSGPGQPQHF
>TRBJ2-1|NA|TRBD2|TRBV7-2
TGTGCCAGCAGCTTAGCGGGGACTAGCGGGAGGGTTGAGCAGTTCTTC
CASSLAGTSGRVEQFF
>TRBJ2-7|NA|NA|TRBV27
TGTGCCAGCAGTTTGTCGGGGGTTAATTTCTACGAGCAGTACTTC
CASSLSGVNFYEQYF
>TRBJ2-3|NA|TRBD2|TRBV5-1
TGCGCCAGCAGCTTGGGCCTAGCGGGATTCAATACGCAGTATTTT
CASSLGLAGFNTQYF
>TRBJ1-4|NA|TRBD1|TRBV30
TGTGCCTGGGGCCCCGGGACAGGGGTTGAAAAACTGTTTTTT
CAWGPGTGVEKLFF
>TRBJ1-1|NA|NA|TRBV15
TGTGCCACCAGCAGAACAGCGAACACTGAAGCTTTCTTT
CATSRTANTEAFF
>TRBJ2-1|NA|NA|TRBV15
TGTGCCACCAGCTCTCGAGCTGGTGTCAATGAGCAGTTCTTC
CATSSRAGVNEQFF
>TRBJ1-2|NA|NA|TRBV3-1/TRBV3-2
TGTGCCAGCAGCCAGGAGGACCTAGGTAACTATGGCTACACCTTC
CASSQEDLGNYGYTF
>TRBJ1-5|NA|NA|TRBV5-1
TGCGCCAGCAGAGAGGACAGAGCATCGCCCCAGCATTTT
CASREDRASPQHF
>TRBJ1-2|NA|TRBD1|TRBV5-1
TGCGCCAGCAGCCCCGGGACAGGGTATGACTACACCTTC
CASSPGTGYDYTF
>TRBJ1-2|NA|TRBD1|TRBV5-1
TGCGCCAGCAGCTTGGCCGTCTCAACAGGGGAAGCCACTAACTATGGCTACACCTTC
CASSLAVSTGEATNYGYTF
>TRBJ1-6|NA|NA|TRBV7-9
TGTGCCAGCAGCCCGGGACAAGTTGGTTCACCCCTCCACTTT
CASSPGQVGSPLHF